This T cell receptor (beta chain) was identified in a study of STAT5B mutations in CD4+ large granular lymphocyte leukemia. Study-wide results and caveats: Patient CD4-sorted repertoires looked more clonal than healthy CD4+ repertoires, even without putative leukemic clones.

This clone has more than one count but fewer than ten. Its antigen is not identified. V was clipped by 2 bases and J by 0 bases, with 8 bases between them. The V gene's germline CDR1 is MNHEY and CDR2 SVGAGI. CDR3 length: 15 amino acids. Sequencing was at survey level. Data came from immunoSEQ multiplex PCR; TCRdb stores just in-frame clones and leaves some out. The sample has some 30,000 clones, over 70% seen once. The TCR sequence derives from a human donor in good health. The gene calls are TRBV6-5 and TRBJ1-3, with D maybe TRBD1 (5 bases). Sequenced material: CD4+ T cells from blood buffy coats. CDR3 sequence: CASSYGGVSGNTIYF. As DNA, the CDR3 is TGTGCCAGCAGTTACGGGGGGGTCTCTGGAAACACCATATATTTT.